This entry concerns a single T cell receptor (beta chain). V was cut by 6 bases and J by 8 bases, with 20 bases left in between. Per the germline V gene, CDR1 is LGHDT and CDR2 is YNNKEL (reference sequence). This CDR3 comprises 15 residues. The data originate from a study of glioma-infiltrating T cells. Using RNA template, CDR3s of TCR alpha and beta were amplified with iRepertoire arm-PCR. Using its own MiXCR run on the multiplex PCR reads, TCRdb lists one record per CDR3 protein. In the table there are under 200,000 distinct CDR3 sequences, around 42% of which are singletons. This chain links TRBV3-1 with TRBJ1-5; D is perhaps TRBD1 (6 bases). This clonotype originated in a human donor with low-grade glioma or glioblastoma, undergoing nonglioma brain surgery, or in good health (not recorded which). Sequencing input: glioma tissue, nonneoplastic brain tissue, or PBMCs (not recorded which). The chain's CDR3 is CASSPGVDHSKPQHF. In DNA, the CDR3 is TGTGCCAGCAGTCCAGGGGTCGATCACAGTAAGCCCCAGCATTTT.